Listed here are 28 T cell receptor beta chains from one sample, sequenced in a study of T-cell memory formation after mild COVID-19. Using its own MiXCR run on the 5' RACE reads, TCRdb lists one record per CDR3 protein. The data contain roughly 120,000 distinct CDR3 sequences, 16% of them seen just once; the ten biggest clones take up about 14%. The sample comprised PBMCs or a T cell subset sorted from them (not recorded which). The receptors derive from an adult woman who had mild COVID-19 (a few samples of this study predate the infection). Cell type and time point are not known.

The V and J genes are TRBV5-1 and TRBJ2-3; 7 bases fit TRBD1. This CDR3 is 15 amino acids long. CDR1 and CDR2 (germline): SGHRS, YFSETQ. V was clipped by 2 bases and J by 2 bases; unmatched bases: 5. The CDR3 DNA is TGCGCCAGCAGCTTCAAGGGGGCCCCCACAGATACGCAGTATTTT. Residues: CASSFKGAPTDTQYF.

This chain joins TRBV29-1 and TRBJ1-1, with no clear D. Germline V gene data show CDR1 as SQVTM and CDR2 as ANQGSEA. The CDR3 loop spans 13 amino acids. V was pared by 0 bases and J by 1 base, with 6 bases between. The CDR3 nucleotides read TGCAGCGTTGAAGATGGCGGGAACACTGAAGCTTTCTTT. It is translated as CSVEDGGNTEAFF.

The chain has TRBV14 and TRBJ2-7; D might be TRBD1 (5 bases). Germline loops: CDR1 SGHDN, CDR2 FVKESK. There are 15 residues in the CDR3. Trimming left V 2 bases short and J 2 bases short, with 13 bases between. CDR3 coding DNA: TGTGCCAGCAGCCAAATGAACAGGATGACCTACGAGCAGTACTTC. This sequence encodes CASSQMNRMTYEQYF. Combining the CDR3 with reference TRBV14 and TRBJ2-7 gives the whole variable domain EAGVTQFPSHSVIEKGQTVTLRCDPISGHDNLYWYRRVMGKEIKFLLHFVKESKQDESGMPNNRFLAERTGGTYSTLKVQPAELEDSGVYFCASSQMNRMTYEQYFGPGTRLTVT.

The chain is built from TRBV9 and TRBJ2-7, with 8 bases identical to TRBD1. V dropped 6 bases and J dropped 5; count of bases not matched to a gene: 10. Germline V gene data show CDR1 as SGDLS and CDR2 as YYNGEE. CDR3 length: 14 amino acids. The CDR3 bases are TGTGCCAGCAACCGGCAGGGGGCTTCTAACGAGCAGTACTTC. It yields the protein CASNRQGASNEQYF. Complete variable domain (other parts from reference TRBV9 and TRBJ2-7): DSGVTQTPKHLITATGQRVTLRCSPRSGDLSVYWYQQSLDQGLQFLIQYYNGEERAKGNILERFSAQQFPDLHSELNLSSLELGDSALYFCASNRQGASNEQYFGPGTRLTVT.

V and J are TRBV6-6 and TRBJ2-2; D gene uncertain. V lost 6 bases, J lost 1 base, and 18 bases lay in between. The CDR3 is made up of 17 amino acids. Germline V gene data show CDR1 as MNHNY and CDR2 as SVGAGI (reference sequence). CDR3 nucleotides: TGTGCCAGCAGCAAAAACCCCGGTAGCTGGAACACCGGGGAGCTGTTTTTT. Protein sequence: CASSKNPGSWNTGELFF.

This clonotype was seen only a few times. The V gene is TRBV7-2, the J gene TRBJ1-1; D is ambiguous. CDR3 length equals 13 residues. Germline V CDR1 and CDR2: SGHTA, FQGNSA. Trimming took 5 bases from V and 1 from J, leaving 8 bases between them. For the CDR3, the DNA is TGTGCCAGCAGCAAACGGTGGAACACTGAAGCTTTCTTT. It encodes CASSKRWNTEAFF.

This clonotype was seen a few times. The V call is TRBV4-1, the J call TRBJ2-5, with TRBD2 identical over 7 bases. From germline, CDR1 is MGHRA and CDR2 YSYEKL. V trimming: 1 base; J trimming: 7 bases; junction bases outside the gene matches: 6. The CDR3 sequence is 14 residues long. Here the CDR3 reads CASSQGGLPGTQYF. CDR3 nucleotides: TGCGCCAGCAGCCAAGGGGGACTACCTGGGACCCAGTACTTC.

This clonotype has just a few counts. The CDR3 DNA reads as TGTGCCAGCTCACCACAGACAGGGGGCCAGGGCAATCAGCCCCAGCATTTT. Amino acid sequence: CASSPQTGGQGNQPQHF. The rearrangement links TRBV18 to TRBJ1-5, with TRBD1 identical over 10 bases. The V gene's germline CDR1 is KGHSH and CDR2 LQKENI. Unmatched junction bases numbered 5, after V lost 1 base and J lost 2 bases. This CDR3 is 17 amino acids long.

The chain carries TRBV7-3 and TRBJ2-1, with D perhaps matching TRBD2 (5 bases). The CDR3 is 15 residues long. Germline V gene data show CDR1 as SGHTA and CDR2 as FQGTGA. V shed 5 bases and J shed 0 bases, with 11 bases lying between them. CDR3 sequence: CASSPSEGSYNEQFF. CDR3 sequence (DNA): TGTGCCAGCAGCCCTAGTGAGGGCTCCTACAATGAGCAGTTCTTC.

This clonotype was observed many times. V usage is TRBV5-1 and J usage is TRBJ2-7, with unresolved D. CDR3 length equals 14 residues. Germline V gene data show CDR1 as SGHRS and CDR2 as YFSETQ. The V end lost 4 bases, the J end lost 4 bases, and 15 bases lay between the germline ends. CDR3 amino acids: CASSPESRRYEQYF. The DNA of the CDR3 is TGCGCCAGCAGCCCCGAATCCCGCCGTTACGAGCAGTACTTC.

This clonotype was found a few times. The chain couples TRBV12-3 or TRBV12-4 to TRBJ2-5; 7 bases align to TRBD2. The CDR3 runs to 16 residues. J was trimmed by 1 base and V by 3 bases; bases with no gene match: 8. CDR3 nucleotides: TGTGCCAGCAGTTTCATCCCCAGCGGGGCCCAAGAGACCCAGTACTTC. Encoded protein: CASSFIPSGAQETQYF.

This clonotype was picked up many times. The chain recombines TRBV15 with TRBJ2-7; the D is unclear. Trimming stripped 0 bases from V and 6 bases from J, with 15 bases between. This CDR3 contains 15 residues. CDR1 and CDR2 from the germline V gene are LNHNV and YYDKDF (reference sequence). CDR3 DNA sequence: TGTGCCACCAGCAGAGATCGAGGACCCGGCTTCGAGCAGTACTTC. Protein: CATSRDRGPGFEQYF.

This clonotype was seen a few times. This chain uses TRBV5-1 with TRBJ2-3; D gene unclear. Germline CDR1 is SGHRS and CDR2 is YFSETQ. With 2 bases removed from V and 2 bases from J, the gap between germline ends came to 12 bases. The CDR3 is 15 residues long. The CDR3 region is CASSFAHPYTDTQYF. For the CDR3, the DNA is TGCGCCAGCAGCTTTGCCCATCCCTACACAGATACGCAGTATTTT.

This clonotype was recorded a few times. The V and J genes are TRBV6-6 and TRBJ1-2; 9 nucleotides align to TRBD1. Losses at the gene ends were 0 bases for V and 4 bases for J; bases not matched to a gene: 12. The CDR3 is 18 amino acids. CDR1 and CDR2 (germline): MNHNY, SVGAGI (reference sequence). The CDR3 is CASSYSGDRASIGYGYTF. CDR3 bases: TGTGCCAGCAGTTACTCGGGGGACAGGGCCTCTATAGGCTATGGCTACACCTTC.

A few counts support this clonotype. This rearrangement joins TRBV7-9 to TRBJ1-1; TRBD1 aligns across 10 bases. Germline CDR1 reads SEHNR; CDR2 reads FQNEAQ (reference sequence). The V and J ends lost 5 bases and 3 bases, in that order; junction bases with no gene match: 6. This CDR3 is 15 amino acids long. Here the CDR3 reads CASSTLGQGYTEAFF. In nucleotides, the CDR3 is TGTGCCAGCAGCACCTTGGGACAGGGGTACACTGAAGCTTTCTTT. Together with reference TRBV7-9 and TRBJ1-1, the CDR3 gives the full variable domain: DTGVSQNPRHKITKRGQNVTFRCDPISEHNRLYWYRQTLGQGPEFLTYFQNEAQLEKSRLLSDRFSAERPKGSFSTLEIQRTEQGDSAMYLCASSTLGQGYTEAFFGQGTRLTVV.

This clonotype has more than one count but fewer than ten. CDR3 bases: TGTGCCAGCACCGTAAGACAGGGTGGCGGCCAGCCCCAGCATTTT. Translation: CASTVRQGGGQPQHF. The chain joins TRBV12-3 or TRBV12-4 to TRBJ1-5; 7 positions match TRBD1. Germline trimming cut 7 bases from V and 7 bases from J; bases unmatched to any gene: 13. This CDR3 is built from 15 residues.

The V and J genes are TRBV5-1 and TRBJ2-3, with TRBD2 matching 11 bases. The CDR3 spans 17 residues. Germline CDR1 SGHRS, CDR2 YFSETQ. V shed 2 bases, J shed 6 bases, and the junction held 11 bases outside the gene matches. The CDR3 sequence is CASSFLAGGPAGDTQYF. CDR3 DNA: TGCGCCAGCAGCTTCTTAGCGGGAGGGCCGGCTGGGGATACGCAGTATTTT.

This chain joins TRBV7-6 and TRBJ2-2; TRBD2 matches 12 bases. Germline loops: CDR1 SGHVS, CDR2 FNYEAQ. V shed 0 bases, J shed 2 bases, and the junction held 4 bases outside the gene matches. This CDR3 is built from 18 residues. The CDR3 bases are TGTGCCAGCAGCTTAGCGAGACTAGCGGGGGACAACACCGGGGAGCTGTTTTTT. Its translation is CASSLARLAGDNTGELFF.

This sequence joins TRBV5-1 and TRBJ1-6, with D possibly being TRBD1 (5 bases). Trimming cost V 4 bases and J 3 bases, with 14 bases left between them. CDR1 is SGHRS and CDR2 is YFSETQ in the germline V gene. The CDR3 is made up of 16 amino acids. This CDR3 is CASSRGSGDYNSPLHF. CDR3 DNA sequence: TGCGCCAGCAGCCGGGGTTCGGGGGACTATAATTCACCCCTCCACTTT. The full variable domain, rest sourced from reference TRBV5-1 and TRBJ1-6, is KAGVTQTPRYLIKTRGQQVTLSCSPISGHRSVSWYQQTPGQGLQFLFEYFSETQRNKGNFPGRFSGRQFSNSRSEMNVSTLELGDSALYLCASSRGSGDYNSPLHFGNGTRLTVT.

Comment on this clonotype: A read error may produce the germline difference seen at one junction end. The chain combines TRBV12-3 or TRBV12-4 with TRBJ1-1; possible D gene TRBD1, 6 bases. The CDR3 length is 13 residues. The CDR3 DNA is TGTGCCAGCAGTGCGAGGGGGGGCACTGAAGCTTTATTT. Protein: CASSARGGTEALF.

J is TRBJ2-1 and V is TRBV11-2; TRBD2 matches 7 bases. The trim removed 7 bases at V and 13 bases at J, leaving 13 bases unmatched. The CDR3 extends over 13 amino acids. Germline CDR1 and CDR2: SGHAT and FQNNGV. Written as DNA, the CDR3 is TGTGCCAGCACCTCCGGGACTACGGGAGTACAGTTCTTC. Its translation is CASTSGTTGVQFF.

The chain is built from TRBV18 and TRBJ2-7; D remains unclear. Per germline, CDR1 KGHSH and CDR2 LQKENI. The V end lost 2 bases, the J end lost 2 bases, and 7 bases lay between the germline ends. This CDR3 region has 13 residues. Here the CDR3 reads CASSPTEPYEQYF. The DNA of the CDR3 is TGTGCCAGCTCACCAACAGAGCCCTACGAGCAGTACTTC.

The chain has TRBV4-3 and TRBJ2-7, with TRBD2 identical over 14 bases. This CDR3 is 15 amino acids long. Germline CDR1 reads LGHNA; CDR2 reads YSLEER. V lost 4 bases and J lost 5; bases outside the gene matches: 4. The chain's CDR3 is CASSLGTSGSNEQYF. CDR3 nucleotides: TGCGCCAGCAGCCTTGGGACTAGCGGGAGCAACGAGCAGTACTTC.

This clonotype was detected only a few times. The chain couples TRBV12-3 or TRBV12-4 to TRBJ2-5; D is perhaps TRBD1 or TRBD2 (5 bases each). V lost 5 bases to trimming and J lost 5 bases, with 18 bases between them. The CDR3 consists of 15 residues. The CDR3 nucleotides read TGTGCCAGCAGTCACTCAGGGCCGGGGTTGGAGACCCAGTACTTC. Translating it yields CASSHSGPGLETQYF.

This chain links TRBV15 with TRBJ2-7; maybe TRBD1 (6 bases). The CDR3 is 16 amino acids. Germline V CDR1 and CDR2: LNHNV, YYDKDF (reference sequence). With 0 bases removed from V and 6 bases from J, the gap between germline ends came to 18 bases. The CDR3: CATSRDPPGVVSEQYF. The CDR3 DNA is TGTGCCACCAGCAGAGATCCTCCAGGGGTGGTTAGCGAGCAGTACTTC.

This clonotype was counted between two and nine times. The chain employs TRBV4-2 and TRBJ2-2; 9 bases align to TRBD2. Germline CDR1 is LGHNA and CDR2 is YNFKEQ. V dropped 0 bases and J dropped 4; count of bases not matched to a gene: 9. There are 18 residues in the CDR3. The CDR3 here is CASSQDVTGGRVTGELFF. The DNA for the CDR3 is TGTGCCAGCAGCCAAGATGTTACCGGCGGGAGGGTCACCGGGGAGCTGTTTTTT.

This clonotype was recorded many times. V and J are TRBV7-8 and TRBJ2-5; either TRBD1 or TRBD2 may supply D (6 bases each). The length of the CDR3 is 15 residues. Germline CDR1 is SGHVS and CDR2 is FQNEAQ. V was pared by 3 bases and J by 2 bases, with 13 bases between. The CDR3 protein is CASSLGGPFQETQYF. In nucleotides, the CDR3 is TGTGCCAGCAGCTTGGGGGGCCCCTTTCAAGAGACCCAGTACTTC.

This clonotype turned up a few times. The gene calls are TRBV7-2 and TRBJ1-1; D unresolved. Deletions cut 5 bases from V and 0 bases from J, with 13 bases between. The CDR3 is 15 amino acids. The V gene's germline CDR1 is SGHTA and CDR2 FQGNSA. Written as DNA, the CDR3 is TGTGCCAGCAGCCACAGCAGTGGGATGAACACTGAAGCTTTCTTT. Translation: CASSHSSGMNTEAFF.